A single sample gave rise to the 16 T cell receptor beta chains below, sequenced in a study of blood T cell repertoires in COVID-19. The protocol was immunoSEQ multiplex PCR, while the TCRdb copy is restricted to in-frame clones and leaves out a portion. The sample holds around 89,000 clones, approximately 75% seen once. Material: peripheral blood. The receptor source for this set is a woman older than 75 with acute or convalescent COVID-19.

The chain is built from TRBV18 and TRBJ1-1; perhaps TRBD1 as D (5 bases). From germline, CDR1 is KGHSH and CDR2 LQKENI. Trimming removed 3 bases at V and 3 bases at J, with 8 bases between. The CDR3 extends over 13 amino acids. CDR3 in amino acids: CASSPPGDTEAFF. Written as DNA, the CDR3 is TGTGCCAGCTCACCCCCGGGGGACACTGAAGCTTTCTTT.

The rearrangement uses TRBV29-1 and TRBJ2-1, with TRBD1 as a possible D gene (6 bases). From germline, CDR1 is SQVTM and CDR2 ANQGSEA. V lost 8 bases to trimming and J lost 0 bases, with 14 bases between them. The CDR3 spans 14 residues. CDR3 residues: CSPTGKSSYNEQFF. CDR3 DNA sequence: TGCAGCCCCACAGGGAAGAGCTCCTACAATGAGCAGTTCTTC.

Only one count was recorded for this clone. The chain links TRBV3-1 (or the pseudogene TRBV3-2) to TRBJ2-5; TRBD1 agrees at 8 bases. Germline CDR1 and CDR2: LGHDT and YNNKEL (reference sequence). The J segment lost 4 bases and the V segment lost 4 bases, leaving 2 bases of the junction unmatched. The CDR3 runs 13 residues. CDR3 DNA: TGTGCCAGCAGCCTCAGGGGGCTAGAGACCCAGTACTTC. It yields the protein CASSLRGLETQYF.

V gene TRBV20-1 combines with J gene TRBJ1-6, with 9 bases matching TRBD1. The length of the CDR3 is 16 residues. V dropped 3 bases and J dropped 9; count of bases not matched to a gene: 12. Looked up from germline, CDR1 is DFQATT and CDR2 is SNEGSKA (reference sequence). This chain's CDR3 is CSASGTGYILGSPLHF. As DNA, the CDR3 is TGCAGTGCTAGTGGGACAGGGTATATCCTTGGTTCACCCCTCCACTTT.

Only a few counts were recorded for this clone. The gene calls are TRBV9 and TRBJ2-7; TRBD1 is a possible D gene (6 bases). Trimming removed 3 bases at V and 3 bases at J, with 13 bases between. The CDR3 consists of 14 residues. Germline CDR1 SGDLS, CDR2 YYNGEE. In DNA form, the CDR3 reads TGTGCCAGCAGCGGAGGGGGTCATGTCTACGAGCAGTACTTC. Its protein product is CASSGGGHVYEQYF.

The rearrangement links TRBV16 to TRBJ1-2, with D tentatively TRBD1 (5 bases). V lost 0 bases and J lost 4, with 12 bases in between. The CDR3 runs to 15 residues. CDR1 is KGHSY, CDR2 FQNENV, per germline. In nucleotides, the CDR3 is TGTGCCAGCAGCCAATCTAAGGGGCCGCGCTATGGCTACACCTTC. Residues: CASSQSKGPRYGYTF.

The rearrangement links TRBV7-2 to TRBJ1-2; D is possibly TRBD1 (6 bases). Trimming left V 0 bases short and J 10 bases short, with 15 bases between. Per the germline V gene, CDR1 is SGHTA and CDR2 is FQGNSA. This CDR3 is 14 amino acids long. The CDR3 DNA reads TGTGCCAGCAGCTTAGCATCTGCAGGGGTTCCCTACACCTTC. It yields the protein CASSLASAGVPYTF.

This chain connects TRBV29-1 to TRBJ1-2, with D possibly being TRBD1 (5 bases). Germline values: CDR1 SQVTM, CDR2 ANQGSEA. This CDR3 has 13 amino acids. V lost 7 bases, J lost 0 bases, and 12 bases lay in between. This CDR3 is CSATQETNYGYTF. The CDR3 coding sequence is TGCAGCGCCACACAGGAGACTAACTATGGCTACACCTTC.

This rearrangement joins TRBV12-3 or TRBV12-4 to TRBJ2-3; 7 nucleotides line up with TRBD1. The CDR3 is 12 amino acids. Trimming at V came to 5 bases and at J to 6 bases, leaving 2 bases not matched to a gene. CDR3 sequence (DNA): TGTGCCAGCAGTCCACAGGGGGATACGCAGTATTTT. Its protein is CASSPQGDTQYF.

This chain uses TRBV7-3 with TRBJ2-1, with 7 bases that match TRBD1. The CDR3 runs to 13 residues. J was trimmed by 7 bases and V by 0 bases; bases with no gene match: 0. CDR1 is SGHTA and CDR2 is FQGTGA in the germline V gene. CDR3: CASSLTRGNEQFF. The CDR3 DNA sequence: TGTGCCAGCAGCTTAACCAGGGGGAATGAGCAGTTCTTC.

The CDR3 DNA follows: TGTGCCAGCAGCGGGACAGGGGGTCATCAGCCCCAGCATTTT. This codes for CASSGTGGHQPQHF. The genes are TRBV6-5 and TRBJ1-5; 11 positions match TRBD1. The CDR3 contains 14 residues. CDR1 is MNHEY and CDR2 is SVGAGI in the germline V gene. The trim removed 6 bases at V and 5 bases at J, leaving 3 bases unmatched.

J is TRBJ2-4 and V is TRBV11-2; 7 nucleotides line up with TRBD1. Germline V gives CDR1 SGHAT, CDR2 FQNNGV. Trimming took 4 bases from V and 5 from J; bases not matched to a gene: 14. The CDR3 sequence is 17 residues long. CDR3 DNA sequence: TGTGCCAGCAGCTACCGGGGATTGAGGGGGCGAGAAAACATTCAGTACTTC. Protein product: CASSYRGLRGRENIQYF.

CDR3 residues: CASSQGLSYGYTF. The CDR3 DNA is TGTGCCAGCAGCCAAGGTCTTTCCTATGGCTACACCTTC. This chain links TRBV14 with TRBJ1-2; D gene ambiguous. The V end was cut by 1 base, the J end by 4 bases, with 7 bases between. This CDR3 has 13 residues. Germline CDR1 reads SGHDN; CDR2 reads FVKESK.

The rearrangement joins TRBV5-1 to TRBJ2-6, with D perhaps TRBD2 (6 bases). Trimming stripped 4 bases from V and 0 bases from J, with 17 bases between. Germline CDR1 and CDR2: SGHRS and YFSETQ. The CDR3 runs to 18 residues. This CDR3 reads CASSGGAGPTSGANVLTF. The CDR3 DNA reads TGCGCCAGCAGCGGGGGTGCGGGACCAACCTCTGGGGCCAACGTCCTGACTTTC. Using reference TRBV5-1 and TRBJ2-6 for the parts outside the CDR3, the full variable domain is KAGVTQTPRYLIKTRGQQVTLSCSPISGHRSVSWYQQTPGQGLQFLFEYFSETQRNKGNFPGRFSGRQFSNSRSEMNVSTLELGDSALYLCASSGGAGPTSGANVLTFGAGSRLTVL.

The CDR3 coding sequence is TGTGCCAGCAGTTACTCCCCAGGCAATCAGCCCCAGCATTTT. Protein sequence: CASSYSPGNQPQHF. The V call is TRBV6-2 or TRBV6-3, the J call TRBJ1-5; D ambiguous. This CDR3 region has 14 residues. V gave up 0 bases and J gave up 2 bases, with 5 bases separating them. Germline loops: CDR1 MNHEY, CDR2 SVGEGT.

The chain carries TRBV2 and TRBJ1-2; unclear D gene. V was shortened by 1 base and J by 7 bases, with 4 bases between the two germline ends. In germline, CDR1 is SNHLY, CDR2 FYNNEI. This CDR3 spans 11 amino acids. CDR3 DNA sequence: TGTGCCAGCAGTGAAGGAGCTGGCTACACCTTC. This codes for CASSEGAGYTF.